Listed below are T cell receptor beta chains from one sample, sequenced in a study of blood T cells in healthy people across ages. One entry per CDR3 protein results from TCRdb running MiXCR on the 5' RACE reads. The table includes 550,000 to 600,000 distinct CDR3 sequences, about 25% detected once. The sequenced sample was blood. The origin of the receptors is a woman aged 70 to 79 in good health. CDR3s include the opening cysteine and the closing phenylalanine or tryptophan. The order of the fields is clone size, J gene, V gene, CDR3 protein. Rows may omit the clone size; those that give it use once, few, many or a size class.

. | TRBJ1-5 | TRBV20-1 | CSARDGQLLNQPQHF
. | TRBJ2-7 | TRBV3-1 | CASSQDPRTYEQYF
. | TRBJ2-3 | TRBV7-2 | CASSSFLAGLTDTQYF
. | TRBJ1-5 | TRBV7-8 | CASSSGTGAVSNQPQHF
. | TRBJ1-5 | TRBV27 | CASRLKAQGTVQPQHF
. | TRBJ2-7 | TRBV12-3/TRBV12-4 | CASSQTSGGSYEQYF
once | TRBJ1-1 | TRBV12-3/TRBV12-4 | CASAISGAGLSGNTEAFF
few | TRBJ1-1 | TRBV7-2 | CASSRTGGREAFF
. | TRBJ2-3 | TRBV7-2 | CASSRLAGQDTQYF
few | TRBJ2-5 | TRBV12-3/TRBV12-4 | CASIVLGGGETQYF
. | TRBJ2-1 | TRBV14 | CASSRSGHEQFF
few | TRBJ2-3 | TRBV20-1 | CSAKDTSGASPADTQYF
. | TRBJ1-2 | TRBV19 | CASGGDKISYYYGYTF
. | TRBJ2-3 | TRBV23-1 | CATLTGGATDTQYF
few | TRBJ1-2 | TRBV6-2/TRBV6-3 | CASSDLTGIIGCTF
once | TRBJ2-2 | TRBV5-1 | CASSLDGRRGNTGELFF
few | TRBJ2-5 | TRBV6-2/TRBV6-3 | CASSYRQGYQETQYF
. | TRBJ1-1 | TRBV24-1 | CATSDSGSEAFF
. | . | TRBV27 | CASSFLSPGSHNDQFF
few | TRBJ1-4 | TRBV5-1 | CASSLSGQVGEKLFF
few | TRBJ1-5 | TRBV12-3/TRBV12-4 | CASSAGHQSNQPQHF
once | TRBJ1-5 | TRBV4-2 | CASSQEGFNQPQHF
. | TRBJ2-5 | TRBV6-2/TRBV6-3 | CASSPRFRQGAHYGQYF
. | TRBJ1-3 | TRBV9 | CASSVPGNGNTIYF
few | TRBJ1-1 | TRBV29-1 | CSVAFGLNTEAFF
few | TRBJ1-3 | TRBV7-2 | CASSWKGNSGNTIYF
few | TRBJ2-4 | TRBV7-2 | CASSLGGQGLNIQYF
. | TRBJ2-7 | TRBV21-1 | CASSKALDRGEQYF
few | TRBJ1-1 | TRBV7-6 | CASSSPTGGRGSEAFF
once | TRBJ2-1 | TRBV20-1 | CSAGDYNEQFF